This passage covers 14 T cell receptor beta chains from one sample sequenced in a study of cytomegalovirus exposure and HLA in healthy donors. PCR was performed using 60 Vbeta and 13 Jbeta primers. Sequencing used immunoSEQ multiplex PCR; TCRdb keeps in-frame clones, though not all of them. The sample records around 200,000 clones, less than 80% being singletons. Sequenced material: PBMCs. These receptors were taken from a girl aged 2-15 years in good health and CMV-seronegative.

The count of this clone is one. Here the CDR3 DNA reads TGTGCCAGCAGTCCCTCGGGTCTTCAATACGAGCAGTACTTC. Protein: CASSPSGLQYEQYF. The gene calls are TRBV27 and TRBJ2-7; D not certain. V was pared by 5 bases and J by 4 bases, with 15 bases between. This CDR3 has 14 amino acids. Germline CDR1 and CDR2: MNHEY and SMNVEV (reference sequence).

The rearrangement links TRBV10-3 to TRBJ2-2; 10 positions agree with TRBD2. The J segment lost 6 bases and the V segment lost 5 bases, leaving 27 bases of the junction unmatched. This CDR3 comprises 22 residues. Germline CDR1 is ENHRY and CDR2 is SYGVKD. DNA for the CDR3: TGTGCCATCAGTACCCCCCCGGGACCTAAGACTAGCGGGCCCTCCCATGCCGGGGAGCTGTTTTTT. It translates to CAISTPPGPKTSGPSHAGELFF.

This clone has more than one count but fewer than ten. J is TRBJ2-7 and V is TRBV5-6, with D uncertain. CDR3 size: 14 residues. CDR1 and CDR2 from the germline V gene are SGHDT and YYEEEE. Trimming removed 4 bases from V and 6 bases from J, with 17 bases in between. The CDR3: CASSQRPGSGEQYF. CDR3 nucleotides: TGTGCCAGCAGCCAAAGACCGGGTTCCGGCGAGCAGTACTTC.

V is TRBV10-2 and J is TRBJ2-1; possible D gene TRBD1, 5 bases. Germline CDR1 and CDR2: WSHSY and SAAADI. Trimming took off 6 bases at V and 3 bases at J, with 18 bases between the two ends. The CDR3 consists of 16 residues. CDR3 in DNA: TGCGCCAGCAGGGGGTGGCAGGGCCGTAGCTACAATGAGCAGTTCTTC. It codes for CASRGWQGRSYNEQFF.

The sample holds one count of this clone. The chain is built from TRBV27 and TRBJ1-2, with TRBD1 identical over 11 bases. The CDR3 length is 15 residues. Germline CDR1 is MNHEY and CDR2 is SMNVEV (reference sequence). After removal of 2 bases from V and 7 bases from J, the junction contained 6 bases not matched to a gene. The DNA for the CDR3 is TGTGCCAGCAGTTTAGGGACAGGGGGTGTGGGTGGCTACACCTTC. It specifies CASSLGTGGVGGYTF.

This clone was recorded a few times. This chain connects TRBV7-9 to TRBJ1-4, with 10 nucleotides matching TRBD1. Germline-derived CDR1 and CDR2 are SEHNR and FQNEAQ (reference sequence). Trimming took 1 base from V and 6 from J; bases not matched to a gene: 5. This CDR3 comprises 16 residues. DNA of the CDR3: TGTGCCAGCAGCTTAGACGGGACAGGGGACCATGAAAAACTGTTTTTT. This gives the protein CASSLDGTGDHEKLFF. Full variable domain (rest looked up from reference TRBV7-9 and TRBJ1-4): DTGVSQNPRHKITKRGQNVTFRCDPISEHNRLYWYRQTLGQGPEFLTYFQNEAQLEKSRLLSDRFSAERPKGSFSTLEIQRTEQGDSAMYLCASSLDGTGDHEKLFFGSGTQLSVL.

This rearrangement joins TRBV5-1 to TRBJ2-2; D remains unclear. CDR1 SGHRS and CDR2 YFSETQ come from the germline V gene. V dropped 0 bases and J dropped 4 bases, with 7 bases sitting between them. The length of the CDR3 is 14 residues. The CDR3 loop reads CASSLELSTGELFF. The CDR3, as DNA: TGCGCCAGCAGCTTGGAACTGAGCACCGGGGAGCTGTTTTTT.

The chain is built from TRBV6-5 and TRBJ1-2; D may be TRBD1 (5 bases). Germline CDR1 is MNHEY and CDR2 is SVGAGI. The CDR3 spans 11 residues. Trimming stripped 6 bases from V and 8 bases from J, with 10 bases between. CDR3 sequence reads: CASRKTGGYTF. The CDR3 DNA reads as TGTGCCAGCAGAAAAACAGGAGGCTACACCTTC.

The gene calls are TRBV5-3 and TRBJ2-7; 10 nucleotides align to TRBD2. TRBV5-3 is reported as an ORF; its role is uncertain. The CDR3 runs 15 residues. V gave up 4 bases and J gave up 3 bases; unmatched junction bases: 7. The DNA of the CDR3 is TGTGCCAGAAGCCAGACTCCTAGCGGGAGCTACGAGCAGTACTTC. Protein product: CARSQTPSGSYEQYF.

The V gene is TRBV7-9, the J gene TRBJ2-7, with D unclear. The germline gives CDR1 SEHNR, CDR2 FQNEAQ (reference sequence). This CDR3 region has 14 residues. The germline V and J ends were trimmed by 7 bases and 0 bases, with 13 bases remaining between them. In DNA, the CDR3 is TGTGCCAGCACCCACGGCGGATTCTCCTACGAGCAGTACTTC. This codes for CASTHGGFSYEQYF.

This clone was picked up a small number of times. The chain joins TRBV19 to TRBJ1-6; 8 bases fit TRBD1. Germline assignment: CDR1 LNHDA and CDR2 SQIVND (reference sequence). With V trimmed by 4 bases and J by 7 bases, 9 bases remained unmatched. The CDR3 loop spans 16 amino acids. The CDR3 DNA reads TGTGCCAGTAGTACCTGGGAGACAGGGGTAAATTCACCCCTCCACTTT. It yields the protein CASSTWETGVNSPLHF.

This sequence joins TRBV19 and TRBJ1-3; D gene uncertain. V was clipped by 6 bases and J by 0 bases, with 6 bases between them. Germline loops: CDR1 LNHDA, CDR2 SQIVND (reference sequence). The CDR3 has 13 amino acids. CDR3 protein: CASRTSSGNTIYF. The CDR3 nucleotides read TGTGCCAGTAGAACGAGCTCTGGAAACACCATATATTTT.

The chain combines TRBV4-1 with TRBJ1-1; TRBD1 is a possible D gene (6 bases). The V end lost 2 bases, the J end lost 3 bases, and 16 bases lay between the germline ends. The CDR3 is 16 residues long. Per germline, CDR1 MGHRA and CDR2 YSYEKL. CDR3 residues: CASSQLPGDTDTEAFF. In nucleotides, the CDR3 is TGCGCCAGCAGCCAACTTCCAGGGGATACGGACACTGAAGCTTTCTTT.

The chain carries TRBV27 and TRBJ2-3; 7 nucleotides match TRBD1. The germline gives CDR1 MNHEY, CDR2 SMNVEV (reference sequence). J gave up 1 base and V 2 bases, and 0 bases lay outside the gene matches. The CDR3 is 14 amino acids. CDR3 region: CASSLTGGTDTQYF. CDR3 coding DNA: TGTGCCAGCAGTTTAACAGGGGGCACAGATACGCAGTATTTT.